This TCR beta chain was observed in a study of T cell repertoires in cytomegalovirus infection. Study-level information: Selection of CMV epitopes for the study included recently identified HLA-C-restricted and well-studied HLA-B-restricted ones.

CDR3 length equals 16 residues. V was cut by 3 bases and J by 7 bases, with 18 bases left in between. CDR1 is SEHNR and CDR2 is FQNEAQ in the germline V gene (reference sequence). On this clonotype itself: Its antigen is not known.

TCRdb reprocessed the reads via MiXCR and lists one record per CDR3 protein. Of about 270,000 distinct CDR3 sequences detected, around 20% appear once; the ten largest clones hold under 25%. The genes are TRBV7-9 and TRBJ2-2; D not resolved. The sample in question was cultured PBMCs, obtained from culture after CMV antigen stimulation. The origin of this receptor is a human donor in good health (CMV status not recorded). Some clones in this sample may be carry-over from other donors' samples. CDR3 sequence: CASSLLGPLRNGELFF. The CDR3 region has the DNA TGTGCCAGCAGCTTGCTCGGCCCCTTGAGGAACGGGGAGCTGTTTTTT.